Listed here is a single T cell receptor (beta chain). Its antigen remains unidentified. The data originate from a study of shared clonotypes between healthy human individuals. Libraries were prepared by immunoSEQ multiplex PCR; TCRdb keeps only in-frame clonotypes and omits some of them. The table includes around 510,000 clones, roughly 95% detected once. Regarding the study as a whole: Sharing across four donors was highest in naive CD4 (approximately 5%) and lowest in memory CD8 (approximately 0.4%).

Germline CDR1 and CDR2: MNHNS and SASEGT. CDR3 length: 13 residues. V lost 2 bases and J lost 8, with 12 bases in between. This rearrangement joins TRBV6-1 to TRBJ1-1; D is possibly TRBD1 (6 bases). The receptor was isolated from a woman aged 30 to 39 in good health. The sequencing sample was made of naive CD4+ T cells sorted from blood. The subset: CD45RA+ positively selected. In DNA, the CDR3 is TGTGCCAGCAGTGAACGTACAGGGAGGGAAGCTTTCTTT. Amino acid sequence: CASSERTGREAFF.